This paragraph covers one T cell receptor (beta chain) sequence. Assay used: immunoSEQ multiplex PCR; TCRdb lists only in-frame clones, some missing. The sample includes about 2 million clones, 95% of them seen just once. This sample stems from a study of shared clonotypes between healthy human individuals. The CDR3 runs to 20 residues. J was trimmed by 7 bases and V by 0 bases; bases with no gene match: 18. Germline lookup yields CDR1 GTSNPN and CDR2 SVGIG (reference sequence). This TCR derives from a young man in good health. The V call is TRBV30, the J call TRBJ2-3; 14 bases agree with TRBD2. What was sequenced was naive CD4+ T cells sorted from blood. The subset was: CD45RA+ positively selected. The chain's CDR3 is CAWSVLSHRLAGGPVHTQYF. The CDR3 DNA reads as TGTGCCTGGAGTGTACTCTCCCATCGACTAGCGGGGGGGCCTGTACATACGCAGTATTTT.